This T cell receptor (beta chain) was obtained from a study of cytomegalovirus exposure and HLA in healthy donors. Looked up from germline, CDR1 is LGHNA and CDR2 is YSLEER. The CDR3 runs 13 residues. Trimming removed 3 bases at V and 4 bases at J, with 8 bases between. Findings and caveats of the study: In a later analysis, a missense DCLRE1C variant was linked to TCR beta V- and J-gene trimming.

On this clone: The antigen remains unidentified.

The PCR had 60 Vbeta and 13 Jbeta primers. Clones were sequenced by immunoSEQ multiplex PCR, and TCRdb holds only the in-frame ones, with some missing. The sample yields under 150,000 clones, approximately 80% seen once. The V call is TRBV4-3, the J call TRBJ2-3; D gene uncertain. The receptor was derived from a woman aged 45-65 years in good health and CMV-seropositive. The sample consisted of PBMCs. In nucleotides, the CDR3 is TGCGCCAGCAGCCAGGCGGTTCCAGATACGCAGTATTTT. It encodes CASSQAVPDTQYF.